One sample yielded the 5 T cell receptor beta chains listed below, sequenced in a study of T cell repertoires in cytomegalovirus infection. TCRdb called the reads again in MiXCR, with one record for every CDR3 protein. The sample has approximately 400,000 distinct CDR3 sequences, under 40% seen once. What was sequenced was PBMCs. The origin of the receptors is a human donor in good health (CMV status not recorded). Some clones in this sample may be carry-over from other donors' samples.

Comment on this clonotype: Likely a read error: the CDR3 ends without its conserved phenylalanine or tryptophan. The chain is built from TRBV7-2 and TRBJ1-1; D uncertain. Per the germline V gene, CDR1 is SGHTA and CDR2 is FQGNSA. The germline V and J ends were trimmed by 10 bases and 8 bases, with 17 bases remaining between them. The CDR3 has 12 residues. CDR3: CAIGMWAKEAFV. The CDR3 DNA reads as TGTGCCATCGGGATGTGGGCCAAGGAAGCTTTCGTT.

This clonotype was seen only a few times. The chain is built from TRBV28 and TRBJ2-3; D unclear. The V gene's germline CDR1 is MDHEN and CDR2 SYDVKM. V lost 1 base to trimming and J lost 2 bases, with 7 bases between them. This CDR3 contains 14 residues. DNA of the CDR3: TGTGCCAGCAGTTTATTGTCGAACACAGATACGCAGTATTTT. Protein product: CASSLLSNTDTQYF.

The chain has TRBV4-1 and TRBJ1-1; D gene uncertain. Trimming shortened V by 1 base and J by 4 bases, and 10 bases separated the two germline ends. Germline V CDR1 and CDR2: MGHRA, YSYEKL. The length of the CDR3 is 14 residues. In DNA form, the CDR3 reads TGCGCCAGCAGCCAAGGTGGGTCGGGCACTGAAGCTTTCTTT. Translating it yields CASSQGGSGTEAFF.

The V gene is TRBV19, the J gene TRBJ2-3; D is ambiguous. CDR1 is LNHDA, CDR2 SQIVND, per germline (reference sequence). Deletions cut 4 bases from V and 0 bases from J, with 14 bases between. CDR3 length equals 16 residues. CDR3 protein: CASSREAAFSTDTQYF. For the CDR3, the DNA is TGTGCCAGTAGTAGAGAGGCCGCCTTTAGCACAGATACGCAGTATTTT.

This clonotype was observed a few times. J is TRBJ2-7 and V is TRBV5-1; no clear D. The CDR3 length is 12 residues. The V end lost 4 bases, the J end lost 5 bases, and 10 bases lay between the germline ends. Germline CDR1 is SGHRS and CDR2 is YFSETQ. The CDR3 sequence: CASSHDTHEQYF. The CDR3, as DNA: TGCGCCAGCAGCCATGATACCCACGAGCAGTACTTC.